A selection of T cell receptor beta chains follows, all from one sample in a study of blood T cells in healthy people across ages. TCRdb independently ran MiXCR on the 5' RACE reads; one entry per CDR3 protein. The data show around 1,700,000 distinct CDR3 sequences, 28% seen once. The specimen was blood. Source of these receptors: a woman aged 25 to 39 in good health. Both conserved end residues are part of each CDR3. The order of the fields is V gene, D gene, clone size, J gene, CDR3 protein, CDR3 DNA. The D gene is left open where the match is weak. The size field is filled for only some rows; it gives once, few, many or a size class.

TRBV7-3	.	few	TRBJ2-3	CASSLSPPDTSTDMQYF	TGTGCCAGCAGCTTAAGCCCCCCAGATACCTCCACAGATATGCAGTATTTT
TRBV12-3/TRBV12-4	.	.	TRBJ1-5	CASSIRADSNQPQHF	TGTGCCAGCAGCATACGAGCAGACTCTAATCAGCCCCAGCATTTT
TRBV29-1	.	.	TRBJ2-1	CSVEVGAIYNEQFF	TGCAGCGTTGAGGTGGGGGCCATCTACAATGAGCAGTTCTTC
TRBV20-1	.	once	TRBJ2-3	CSARSPGGHLTDTQYF	TGCAGTGCTAGATCCCCGGGGGGACACCTCACAGATACGCAGTATTTT
TRBV21-1	.	.	TRBJ2-7	CASSSRALTHEQYF	TGTGCCAGCAGCAGTCGGGCCCTGACCCACGAGCAGTACTTC
TRBV25-1	.	.	TRBJ1-3	CASRPSAGKSGNTIYF	TGTGCCAGCCGCCCATCGGCAGGAAAATCTGGAAACACCATATATTTT
TRBV3-1	.	.	TRBJ1-6	CASSHSGSPLHF	TGTGCCAGCAGCCATAGTGGCTCACCCCTCCACTTT
TRBV12-3/TRBV12-4	.	.	TRBJ1-1	CASSFPTWARNTEAFF	TGTGCCAGCAGTTTCCCGACGTGGGCGAGAAACACTGAAGCTTTCTTT
TRBV12-3/TRBV12-4	TRBD2	many	TRBJ2-3	CASSRLASGTQYF	TGTGCCAGCAGTCGACTAGCGTCTGGTACGCAGTATTTT
TRBV15	.	many	TRBJ2-7	CATSSPDRKSSYEQYF	TGTGCCACCAGCTCCCCGGATAGGAAAAGCTCCTACGAGCAGTACTTC